Given below is one TCR beta chain in context. The assay was immunoSEQ multiplex PCR, and TCRdb's table has in-frame clones only and misses some. The data contain about 250,000 clones, approximately 84% of them seen just once; the ten biggest clones take up about 1.7%. This specimen belongs to a study of blood T cell repertoires in COVID-19. Sequencing was performed on PBMCs or T cells enriched from blood (not recorded which). This TCR came from a man in his forties who had recovered from COVID-19.

CDR3 amino acids: CASSYMTGSTGGGQPQHF. CDR3 sequence (DNA): TGTGCCAGCAGCTACATGACCGGATCGACAGGAGGAGGACAGCCCCAGCATTTT. The gene calls are TRBV7-2 and TRBJ1-5; TRBD1 is a possible D gene (6 bases). CDR3 length: 18 residues. With 4 bases removed from V and 7 bases from J, the gap between germline ends came to 26 bases. Germline lookup yields CDR1 SGHTA and CDR2 FQGNSA.